This T cell receptor (beta chain) was sequenced in a study of blood T cell repertoires in COVID-19. Study details: Samples of COVID-19 (acute and convalescent) were obtained from the United States, Italy and Spain.

In the authors' methods: Reference gene primer amplification in the assay estimated nucleated cell counts. The assay was immunoSEQ multiplex PCR, and TCRdb's table has in-frame clones only and misses some. That table supplies the V and J calls and clone size; D and trimming were determined from the DNA. The sample carries 160,000 or so clones, 87% recorded once. Seattle participants joined during active infection and were tracked over time. There are 13 residues in the CDR3. Germline V gene sequence: CDR1 LNHDA, CDR2 SQIVND (reference sequence). The V and J ends lost 7 bases and 6 bases, in that order; junction bases with no gene match: 2.

V usage is TRBV19 and J usage is TRBJ2-2, with 10 bases aligning to TRBD1. The receptor's source is a woman in her seventies with COVID-19, enrolled during active disease. The sequencing sample was made of peripheral blood. CDR3 bases: TGTGCCAGTATCGGGACAGGGGCCGGGGAGCTGTTTTTT. This codes for CASIGTGAGELFF.